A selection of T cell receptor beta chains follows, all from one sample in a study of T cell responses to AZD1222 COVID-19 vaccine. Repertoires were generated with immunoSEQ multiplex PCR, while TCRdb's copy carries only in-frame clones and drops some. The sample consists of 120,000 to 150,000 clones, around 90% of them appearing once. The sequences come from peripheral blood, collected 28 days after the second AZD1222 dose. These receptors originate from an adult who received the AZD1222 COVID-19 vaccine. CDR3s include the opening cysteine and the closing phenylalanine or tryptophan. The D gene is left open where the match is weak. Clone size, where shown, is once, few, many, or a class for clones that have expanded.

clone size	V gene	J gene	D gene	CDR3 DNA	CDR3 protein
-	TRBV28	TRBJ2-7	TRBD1	TGTGCCAGCAGTTTAGCCGGGACAGGGCTGGGGGAGCAGTACTTC	CASSLAGTGLGEQYF
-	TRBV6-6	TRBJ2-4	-	TGTGCCAGCAGTCCATACGGGGCGGGCAGACTAGCCAAAAACATTCAGTACTTC	CASSPYGAGRLAKNIQYF
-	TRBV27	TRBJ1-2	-	TGTGCCAGCAGTTTGGGGCACTACTATGGCTACACCTTC	CASSLGHYYGYTF
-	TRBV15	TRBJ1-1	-	TGTGCCACCAGCAGGGACGGTAAGAACACTGAAGCTTTCTTT	CATSRDGKNTEAFF
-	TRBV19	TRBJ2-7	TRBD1	TGTGCCAGTAGTACCTCCGGGACAGGGTTTTACGAGCAGTACTTC	CASSTSGTGFYEQYF
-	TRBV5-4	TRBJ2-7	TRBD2	TGTGCCAGCAGAGATCAGCGGGGAGGCTACTCCTACGAGCAGTACTTC	CASRDQRGGYSYEQYF
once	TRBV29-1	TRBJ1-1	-	TGCAGCGCGGTTATGGGCCGTGAGAAGGCTGAAGCTTTCTTT	CSAVMGREKAEAFF
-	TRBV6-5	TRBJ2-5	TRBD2	TGTGCCAGCAGGATTAGCGGGAGAGAGACCCAGTACTTC	CASRISGRETQYF
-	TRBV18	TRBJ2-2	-	TGTGCCAGCTCACAAAGACAGCAGAACACCGGGGAGCTGTTTTTT	CASSQRQQNTGELFF
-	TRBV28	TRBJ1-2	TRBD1	TGTGCCAGCACCCTAAGGGGGGGGGCCGGGACAGGGGTTCGCGGCTACACCTTC	CASTLRGGAGTGVRGYTF
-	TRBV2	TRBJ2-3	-	TGTGCCAGCAGGTACGAGGATAGGCAGTATTTT	CASRYEDRQYF
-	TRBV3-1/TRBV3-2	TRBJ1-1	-	TGTGCCAGCAGCCAAGTAGGTGGAGCCAACACTGAAGCTTTCTTT	CASSQVGGANTEAFF
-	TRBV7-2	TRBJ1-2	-	TGTGCCAGCAGCTCCCTTTACAGTAACGGCTACACCTTC	CASSSLYSNGYTF
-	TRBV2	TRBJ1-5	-	TGTGCCAGCACCGCCGGCGGAGTACCCCAGCATTTT	CASTAGGVPQHF
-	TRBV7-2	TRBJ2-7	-	TGTGCCAGCACCTTTGTACAGGGCTACGAGCAGTACTTC	CASTFVQGYEQYF
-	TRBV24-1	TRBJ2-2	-	TGTGCCACCAGTGACCCGACACGTCCCGGGGAGCTGTTTTTT	CATSDPTRPGELFF
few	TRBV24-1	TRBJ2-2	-	TGTGCCACCAGTGATTTTCTCCACACCGGGGAGCTGTTTTTT	CATSDFLHTGELFF
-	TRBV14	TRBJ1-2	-	TGTGCCAGCAGCCAACAGGGCCTCTATGGCTACACCTTC	CASSQQGLYGYTF
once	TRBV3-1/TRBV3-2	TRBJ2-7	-	TGTGCCAGCAGCCAAAGCTCCCATGCATACGAGCAGTACTTC	CASSQSSHAYEQYF
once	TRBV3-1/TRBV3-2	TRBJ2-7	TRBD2	TGTGCCAGCAGTCAAGCGGGAGGAAGCGGCGAGCAGTACTTC	CASSQAGGSGEQYF
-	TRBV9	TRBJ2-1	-	TGTGCCAGCAGCGTAGGAGTCTACAATGAGCAGTTCTTC	CASSVGVYNEQFF
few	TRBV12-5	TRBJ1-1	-	TGTGCTAGTGGTTTCCCAGGGGCTGAAGCTTTCTTT	CASGFPGAEAFF
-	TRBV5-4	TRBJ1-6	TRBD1	TGTGCCAGCAGCTTGGGTACGGGACAGAGGAATTCACCCCTCCACTTT	CASSLGTGQRNSPLHF